Described below is a single TCR beta chain sequence and its context. This specimen belongs to a study of cytomegalovirus exposure and HLA in healthy donors. Germline CDR1 is LNHDA and CDR2 is SQIVND (reference sequence). Trimming shortened V by 4 bases and J by 5 bases, and 14 bases separated the two germline ends. The CDR3 runs to 14 residues. The PCR made use of 60 Vbeta and 13 Jbeta primers. The repertoire was sequenced with immunoSEQ multiplex PCR; TCRdb's copy has only in-frame clones and lacks some. Seen here are some 99,000 clones, approximately 80% observed once, and the top ten hold less than 8.5%.

The sample was PBMCs. This sequence was found in a female donor in good health and CMV-seronegative. The V gene is TRBV19, the J gene TRBJ2-5; maybe TRBD2 (6 bases). CDR3 in amino acids: CASSNPRGGETQYF. In DNA form, the CDR3 reads TGTGCCAGTAGTAACCCGAGAGGAGGGGAGACCCAGTACTTC.